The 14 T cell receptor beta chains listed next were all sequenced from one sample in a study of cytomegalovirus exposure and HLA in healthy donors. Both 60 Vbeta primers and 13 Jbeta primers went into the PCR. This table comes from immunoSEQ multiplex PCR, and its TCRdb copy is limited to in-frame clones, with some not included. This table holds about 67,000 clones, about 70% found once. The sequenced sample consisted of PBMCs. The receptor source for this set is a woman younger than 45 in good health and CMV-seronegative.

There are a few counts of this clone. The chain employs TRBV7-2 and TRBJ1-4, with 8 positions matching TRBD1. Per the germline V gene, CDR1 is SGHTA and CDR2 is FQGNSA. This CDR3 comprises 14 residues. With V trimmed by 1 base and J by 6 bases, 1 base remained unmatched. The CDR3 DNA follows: TGTGCCAGCAGCTTAGACAGGGGGTATGAAAAACTGTTTTTT. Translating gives CASSLDRGYEKLFF.

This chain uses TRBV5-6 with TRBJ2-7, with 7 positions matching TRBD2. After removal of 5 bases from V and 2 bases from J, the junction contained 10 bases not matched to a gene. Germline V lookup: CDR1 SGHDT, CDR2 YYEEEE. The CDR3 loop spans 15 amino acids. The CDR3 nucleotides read TGTGCCAGCAGTCTCTCCGGGACTACTGCCTACGAGCAGTACTTC. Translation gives CASSLSGTTAYEQYF.

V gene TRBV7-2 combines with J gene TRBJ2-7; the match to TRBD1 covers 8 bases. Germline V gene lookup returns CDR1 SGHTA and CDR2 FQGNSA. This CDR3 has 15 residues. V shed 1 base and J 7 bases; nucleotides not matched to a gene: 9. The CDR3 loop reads CASSLEGTGSREQYF. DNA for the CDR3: TGTGCCAGCAGCTTAGAAGGGACAGGCTCAAGGGAGCAGTACTTC.

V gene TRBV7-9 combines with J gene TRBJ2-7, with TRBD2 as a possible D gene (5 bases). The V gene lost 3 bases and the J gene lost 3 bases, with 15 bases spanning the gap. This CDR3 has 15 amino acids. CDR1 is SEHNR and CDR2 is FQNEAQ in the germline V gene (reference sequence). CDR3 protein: CASSLMSGVGYEQYF. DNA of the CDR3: TGTGCCAGCAGCTTGATGTCCGGGGTGGGCTACGAGCAGTACTTC.

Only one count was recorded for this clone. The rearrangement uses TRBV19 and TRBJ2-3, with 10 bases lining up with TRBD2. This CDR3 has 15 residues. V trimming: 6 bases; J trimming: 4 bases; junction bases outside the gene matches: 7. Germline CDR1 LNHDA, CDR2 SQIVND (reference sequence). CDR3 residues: CASRSAGTSADTQYF. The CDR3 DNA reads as TGTGCCAGTAGATCCGCCGGGACTAGCGCAGATACGCAGTATTTT.

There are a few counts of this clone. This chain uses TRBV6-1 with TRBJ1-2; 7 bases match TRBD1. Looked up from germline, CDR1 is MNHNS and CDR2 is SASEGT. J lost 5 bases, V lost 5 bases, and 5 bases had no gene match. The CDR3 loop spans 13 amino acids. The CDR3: CASSPLGQYGYTF. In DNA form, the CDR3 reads TGTGCCAGCAGTCCTTTGGGACAGTATGGCTACACCTTC.

CDR3 nucleotides: TGTGCCAGCAGTCCCGGGACAGGGAGCCCCTATGGCTACACCTTC. It is translated as CASSPGTGSPYGYTF. The chain links TRBV7-9 to TRBJ1-2; TRBD1 aligns across 9 bases. V shed 6 bases and J 4 bases; nucleotides not matched to a gene: 9. Looked up from germline, CDR1 is SEHNR and CDR2 is FQNEAQ (reference sequence). This CDR3 spans 15 amino acids.

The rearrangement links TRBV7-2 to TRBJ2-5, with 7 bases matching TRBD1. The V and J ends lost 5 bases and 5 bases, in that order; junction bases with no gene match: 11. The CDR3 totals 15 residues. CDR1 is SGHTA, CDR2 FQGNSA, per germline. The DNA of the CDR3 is TGTGCCAGCAGCCCCGGGACAGACCACAGGGAGACCCAGTACTTC. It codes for CASSPGTDHRETQYF.

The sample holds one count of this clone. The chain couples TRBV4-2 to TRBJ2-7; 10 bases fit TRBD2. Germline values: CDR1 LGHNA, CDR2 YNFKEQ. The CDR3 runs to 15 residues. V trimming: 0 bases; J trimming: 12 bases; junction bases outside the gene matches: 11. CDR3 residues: CASSQDGLAGDVVYF. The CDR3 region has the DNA TGTGCCAGCAGCCAAGATGGCCTAGCGGGGGATGTGGTGTACTTC.

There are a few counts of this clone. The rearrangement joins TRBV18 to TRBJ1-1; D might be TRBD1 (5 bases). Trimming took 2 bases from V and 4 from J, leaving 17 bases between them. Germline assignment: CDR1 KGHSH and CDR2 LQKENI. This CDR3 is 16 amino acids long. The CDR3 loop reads CASSPVVTRGSTEAFF. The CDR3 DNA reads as TGTGCCAGCTCACCAGTTGTCACCCGGGGGAGCACTGAAGCTTTCTTT.

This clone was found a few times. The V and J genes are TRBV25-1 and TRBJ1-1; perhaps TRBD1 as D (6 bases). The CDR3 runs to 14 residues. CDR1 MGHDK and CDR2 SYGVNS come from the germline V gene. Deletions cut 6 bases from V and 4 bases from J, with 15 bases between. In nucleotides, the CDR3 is TGTGCCAGCAGGTCCAGGGGCGGCGGCACTGAAGCTTTCTTT. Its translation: CASRSRGGGTEAFF. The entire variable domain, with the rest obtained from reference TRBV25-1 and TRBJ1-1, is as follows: EADIYQTPRYLVIGTGKKITLECSQTMGHDKMYWYQQDPGMELHLIHYSYGVNSTEKGDLSSESTVSRIRTEHFPLTLESARPSHTSQYLCASRSRGGGTEAFFGQGTRLTVV.

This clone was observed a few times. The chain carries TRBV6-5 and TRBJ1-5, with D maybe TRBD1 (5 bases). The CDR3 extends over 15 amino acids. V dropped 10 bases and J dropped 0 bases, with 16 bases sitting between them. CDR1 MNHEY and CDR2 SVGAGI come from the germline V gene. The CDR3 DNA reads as TGTGCCACCGACAGAGACCGTTATAGCAATCAGCCCCAGCATTTT. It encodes CATDRDRYSNQPQHF.

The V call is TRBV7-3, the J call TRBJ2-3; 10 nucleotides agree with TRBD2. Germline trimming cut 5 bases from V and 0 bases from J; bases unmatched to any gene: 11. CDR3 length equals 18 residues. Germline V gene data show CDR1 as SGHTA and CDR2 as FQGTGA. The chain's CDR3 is CASSPGPTSGVSTDTQYF. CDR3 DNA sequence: TGTGCCAGCAGCCCTGGGCCCACTAGCGGGGTAAGCACAGATACGCAGTATTTT.

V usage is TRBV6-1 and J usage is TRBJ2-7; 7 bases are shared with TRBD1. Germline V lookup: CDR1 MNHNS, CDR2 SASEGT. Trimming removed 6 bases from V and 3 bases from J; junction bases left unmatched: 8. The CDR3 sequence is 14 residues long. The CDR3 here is CASRTGTVLYEQYF. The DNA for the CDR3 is TGTGCCAGCAGAACCGGGACAGTCCTCTACGAGCAGTACTTC.